The 27 T cell receptor beta chains reported below all come from one sample, sequenced in a study of T cell responses to AZD1222 COVID-19 vaccine. The method was immunoSEQ multiplex PCR; TCRdb's version includes in-frame clones alone and lacks a portion of them. The table includes about 140,000 clones, roughly 90% detected once. The sample consisted of peripheral blood, taken on day 0 of AZD1222 vaccination. The receptors were sampled from an adult in good health.

This rearrangement joins TRBV5-1 to TRBJ2-3; 7 nucleotides align to TRBD1. V dropped 4 bases and J dropped 3; count of bases not matched to a gene: 11. Germline V gene lookup returns CDR1 SGHRS and CDR2 YFSETQ. The CDR3 is made up of 16 amino acids. CDR3 protein: CASSLPRQGSTDTQYF. CDR3 DNA sequence: TGCGCCAGCAGCCTCCCCCGACAGGGAAGTACAGATACGCAGTATTTT. Complete variable domain (other parts from reference TRBV5-1 and TRBJ2-3): KAGVTQTPRYLIKTRGQQVTLSCSPISGHRSVSWYQQTPGQGLQFLFEYFSETQRNKGNFPGRFSGRQFSNSRSEMNVSTLELGDSALYLCASSLPRQGSTDTQYFGPGTRLTVL.

This clone was observed a single time. The chain combines TRBV5-1 with TRBJ2-5; 8 bases are shared with TRBD1. Germline lookup yields CDR1 SGHRS and CDR2 YFSETQ. The CDR3 is made up of 14 amino acids. J was trimmed by 5 bases and V by 6 bases; bases with no gene match: 9. CDR3 region: CASKGQGAGETQYF. The CDR3, as DNA: TGCGCCAGCAAGGGCCAGGGGGCTGGGGAGACCCAGTACTTC.

The CDR3 DNA follows: TGTGCCAGTACGCCTACCCTGGACCCCCCTGCGGGAAACACCATATATTTT. Protein: CASTPTLDPPAGNTIYF. The chain is built from TRBV19 and TRBJ1-3, with D hard to call. Germline V CDR1 and CDR2: LNHDA, SQIVND (reference sequence). There are 17 residues in the CDR3. V was trimmed by 7 bases and J by 4 bases, leaving 23 bases between them.

This chain uses TRBV10-3 with TRBJ2-3; TRBD2 aligns across 9 bases. J lost 1 base, V lost 10 bases, and 9 bases had no gene match. Germline V gene lookup returns CDR1 ENHRY and CDR2 SYGVKD. CDR3 length: 15 amino acids. CDR3 sequence: CATRQTSGGTDTQYF. DNA of the CDR3: TGTGCCACTAGGCAGACTAGCGGTGGCACAGATACGCAGTATTTT.

This rearrangement joins TRBV5-1 to TRBJ2-2; D unclear. With 7 bases removed from V and 2 bases from J, the gap between germline ends came to 6 bases. This CDR3 region has 12 residues. Germline CDR1 reads SGHRS; CDR2 reads YFSETQ. The CDR3 spells CASQVNTGELFF. The CDR3 DNA reads TGCGCCAGCCAAGTTAACACCGGGGAGCTGTTTTTT.

In nucleotides, the CDR3 is TGCGCCAGCAGCTCGGTAGGGACTAGCGGGAGAACCACAGATACGCAGTATTTT. This gives the protein CASSSVGTSGRTTDTQYF. The chain carries TRBV5-1 and TRBJ2-3; 14 bases line up with TRBD2. The CDR3 consists of 18 residues. The trim removed 3 bases at V and 2 bases at J, leaving 8 bases unmatched. Germline CDR1 is SGHRS and CDR2 is YFSETQ.

This chain joins TRBV2 and TRBJ1-4; D call uncertain. Germline CDR1 is SNHLY and CDR2 is FYNNEI. The CDR3 is 11 residues long. The V end was cut by 6 bases, the J end by 9 bases, with 8 bases between. The DNA of the CDR3 is TGTGCCAGCAGCGGACGGAAAAAACTGTTTTTT. Amino acid sequence: CASSGRKKLFF. The complete variable domain, with remaining parts taken from reference TRBV2 and TRBJ1-4, reads EPEVTQTPSHQVTQMGQEVILRCVPISNHLYFYWYRQILGQKVEFLVSFYNNEISEKSEIFDDQFSVERPDGSNFTLKIRSTKLEDSAMYFCASSGRKKLFFGSGTQLSVL.

J is TRBJ2-1 and V is TRBV7-9; weak D call: TRBD1 (7 bases). Germline V lookup: CDR1 SEHNR, CDR2 FQNEAQ (reference sequence). This CDR3 region has 14 residues. Deletions cut 0 bases from V and 9 bases from J, with 12 bases between. The CDR3 nucleotides are TGTGCCAGCAGCTTAGCCAGGGGGGCAGGTGAGCAGTTCTTC. Its protein is CASSLARGAGEQFF.

The rearrangement links TRBV19 to TRBJ1-2; 8 positions match TRBD1. The CDR3 has 15 amino acids. Unmatched junction bases numbered 8, after V lost 4 bases and J lost 4 bases. The V gene's germline CDR1 is LNHDA and CDR2 SQIVND (reference sequence). The CDR3 region is CASSTRQGNSYGYTF. The CDR3, as DNA: TGTGCCAGTAGTACCCGACAGGGGAACAGCTATGGCTACACCTTC.

This chain uses TRBV12-5 with TRBJ1-2, with D maybe TRBD1 (5 bases). V shed 5 bases and J shed 7 bases, with 17 bases lying between them. Germline CDR1 and CDR2: LGHNT and FRNRAP. The CDR3 is 14 amino acids. The CDR3 spells CASGGGLLRGGYTF. CDR3 bases: TGTGCTAGTGGTGGTGGACTTCTGAGGGGTGGCTACACCTTC.

This chain connects TRBV6-4 to TRBJ2-1; D remains unclear. The V gene's germline CDR1 is MRHNA and CDR2 SNTAGT. Trimming removed 3 bases from V and 5 bases from J, with 8 bases in between. This CDR3 region has 13 residues. CDR3 residues: CASSETADNEQFF. The CDR3 bases are TGTGCCAGCAGTGAAACGGCGGACAATGAGCAGTTCTTC.

V and J are TRBV25-1 and TRBJ1-6; no clear D. CDR3 length: 14 amino acids. The germline gives CDR1 MGHDK, CDR2 SYGVNS. Trimming pared 4 bases from V and 9 bases from J, leaving 13 bases between. The CDR3 DNA sequence: TGTGCCAGCAGTGGTGGACCTCTGGCTTCACCCCTCCACTTT. This encodes CASSGGPLASPLHF. The full variable domain, its missing parts supplied by reference TRBV25-1 and TRBJ1-6, is EADIYQTPRYLVIGTGKKITLECSQTMGHDKMYWYQQDPGMELHLIHYSYGVNSTEKGDLSSESTVSRIRTEHFPLTLESARPSHTSQYLCASSGGPLASPLHFGNGTRLTVT.

The chain uses TRBV9 and TRBJ2-7; D not certain. This CDR3 is built from 16 residues. Trimming left V 4 bases short and J 0 bases short, with 17 bases between. Germline CDR1 SGDLS, CDR2 YYNGEE. The CDR3 nucleotides read TGTGCCAGCAGCCCAAACCCCCAGCGACCCTCCTACGAGCAGTACTTC. Its translation: CASSPNPQRPSYEQYF.

The rearrangement uses TRBV2 and TRBJ1-2; 7 nucleotides line up with TRBD1. V was clipped by 3 bases and J by 4 bases; unmatched bases: 14. The CDR3 spans 17 residues. The germline V gene has CDR1 SNHLY and CDR2 FYNNEI. CDR3 DNA: TGTGCCAGCAGTGAGTCGTACTCGGGACAGAAGGGCTATGGCTACACCTTC. Protein: CASSESYSGQKGYGYTF.

The chain has TRBV13 and TRBJ1-1; D remains ambiguous. The ends were cut back, 0 bases at V and 4 bases at J, with 15 bases in the middle. In germline, CDR1 is PRHDT, CDR2 FYEKMQ (reference sequence). This CDR3 has 16 residues. This chain's CDR3 is CASSLGGANLGTEAFF. As DNA, the CDR3 is TGTGCCAGCAGCTTAGGGGGCGCGAATTTGGGCACTGAAGCTTTCTTT.

CDR3 protein: CASSLGDRHPGELFF. The CDR3, as DNA: TGCGCCAGCAGCTTGGGGGACAGGCATCCCGGGGAGCTGTTTTTT. The chain combines TRBV5-1 with TRBJ2-2, with TRBD1 matching over 8 bases. Germline values: CDR1 SGHRS, CDR2 YFSETQ. The V gene end was trimmed by 0 bases and the J gene end by 6 bases; junction bases not matched to a gene: 4. The CDR3 sequence is 15 residues long.

This clone was counted between two and nine times. The V call is TRBV19, the J call TRBJ1-5; D is undetermined. Trimming removed 3 bases at V and 4 bases at J, with 4 bases between. Germline CDR1 and CDR2: LNHDA and SQIVND (reference sequence). The length of the CDR3 is 12 residues. CDR3 sequence reads: CASSIINQPQHF. For the CDR3, the DNA is TGTGCCAGTAGTATCATAAATCAGCCCCAGCATTTT.

This chain joins TRBV14 and TRBJ2-1; TRBD2 matches 8 bases. Unmatched junction bases numbered 15, after V lost 2 bases and J lost 3 bases. This CDR3 is built from 19 residues. Germline values: CDR1 SGHDN, CDR2 FVKESK. CDR3 bases: TGTGCCAGCAGCCAACGGGCTTCCCCGAGCGGGAGCATCTACAATGAGCAGTTCTTC. This encodes CASSQRASPSGSIYNEQFF. The variable domain in full, with the rest retrieved from reference TRBV14 and TRBJ2-1, is EAGVTQFPSHSVIEKGQTVTLRCDPISGHDNLYWYRRVMGKEIKFLLHFVKESKQDESGMPNNRFLAERTGGTYSTLKVQPAELEDSGVYFCASSQRASPSGSIYNEQFFGPGTRLTVL.

V gene TRBV18 combines with J gene TRBJ1-2; the D gene is possibly TRBD1 (6 bases). Germline loops: CDR1 KGHSH, CDR2 LQKENI. CDR3 size: 12 residues. V gave up 3 bases and J gave up 13 bases, with 15 bases separating them. Here the CDR3 DNA reads TGTGCCAGCTCACCCGAGGGGGATCTGGGCACCTTC. This sequence encodes CASSPEGDLGTF. Full variable domain (missing parts from reference TRBV18 and TRBJ1-2): NAGVMQNPRHLVRRRGQEARLRCSPMKGHSHVYWYRQLPEEGLKFMVYLQKENIIDESGMPKERFSAEFPKEGPSILRIQQVVRGDSAAYFCASSPEGDLGTFGSGTRLTVV.

V gene TRBV5-5 combines with J gene TRBJ2-1; D may be TRBD1 (6 bases). Deletions cut 4 bases from V and 5 bases from J, with 10 bases between. Germline CDR1 and CDR2: SGHKS and YYEKEE (reference sequence). The CDR3 is made up of 13 amino acids. The CDR3 sequence: CASSPTGNNEQFF. CDR3 DNA: TGTGCCAGCAGCCCAACAGGGAACAATGAGCAGTTCTTC.

V gene TRBV6-1 combines with J gene TRBJ1-3; D may be TRBD1 (6 bases). Between the trimmed V and J ends, which lost 2 bases and 3 bases, there was a span of 11 bases. Germline CDR1 MNHNS, CDR2 SASEGT. CDR3 size: 15 residues. Here the CDR3 reads CASSETPTGGNTIYF. CDR3 nucleotide sequence: TGTGCCAGCAGTGAAACGCCGACAGGTGGAAACACCATATATTTT.

The V call is TRBV5-1, the J call TRBJ2-1; D unclear. Germline V gene lookup returns CDR1 SGHRS and CDR2 YFSETQ. The CDR3 is made up of 17 amino acids. V was clipped by 3 bases and J by 0 bases, with 16 bases between them. CDR3 nucleotides: TGCGCCAGCAGCTCCGACCTCTATCGGCCCTCCTACAATGAGCAGTTCTTC. Translated: CASSSDLYRPSYNEQFF. Based on the CDR3 plus reference TRBV5-1 and TRBJ2-1, the full variable domain is KAGVTQTPRYLIKTRGQQVTLSCSPISGHRSVSWYQQTPGQGLQFLFEYFSETQRNKGNFPGRFSGRQFSNSRSEMNVSTLELGDSALYLCASSSDLYRPSYNEQFFGPGTRLTVL.

The J gene is TRBJ1-6, the V gene TRBV9; D unclear. Germline lookup yields CDR1 SGDLS and CDR2 YYNGEE. This CDR3 has 16 residues. Trimming cost V 0 bases and J 5 bases, with 12 bases left between them. The DNA for the CDR3 is TGTGCCAGCAGCGTAGAGGGCAGACTTCATAATTCACCCCTCCACTTT. This sequence encodes CASSVEGRLHNSPLHF.

This rearrangement joins TRBV30 to TRBJ2-7; D may correspond to TRBD1 or TRBD2 (7 bases each). CDR1 GTSNPN and CDR2 SVGIG come from the germline V gene (reference sequence). The CDR3 spans 16 residues. Between the trimmed V and J ends, which lost 4 bases and 2 bases, there was a span of 21 bases. DNA for the CDR3: TGTGCCTGGAACCTCGGGGAGGGGGCCGGGACCTACGAGCAGTACTTC. It is translated as CAWNLGEGAGTYEQYF. The entire variable domain, with the rest obtained from reference TRBV30 and TRBJ2-7, is as follows: SQTIHQWPATLVQPVGSPLSLECTVEGTSNPNLYWYRQAAGRGLQLLFYSVGIGQISSEVPQNLSASRPQDRQFILSSKKLLLSDSGFYLCAWNLGEGAGTYEQYFGPGTRLTVT.

The chain employs TRBV5-8 and TRBJ2-7; possibly TRBD1 for D (5 bases). The V and J ends lost 6 bases and 2 bases respectively, with 9 bases between them. The germline V gene encodes CDR1 SGHTS and CDR2 YDEGEE. The CDR3 runs to 12 residues. The chain's CDR3 is CASIRGAYEQYF. For the CDR3, the DNA is TGTGCCAGCATTAGGGGTGCCTACGAGCAGTACTTC. The full variable domain, its missing parts supplied by reference TRBV5-8 and TRBJ2-7, is EAGVTQSPTHLIKTRGQQATLRCSPISGHTSVYWYQQALGLGLQFLLWYDEGEERNRGNFPPRFSGRQFPNYSSELNVNALELEDSALYLCASIRGAYEQYFGPGTRLTVT.

A remark on this clone: Relative to the germline gene, one junction end is altered; a read error may explain this. The V gene is TRBV5-1, the J gene TRBJ1-2, with D hard to call. Per germline, CDR1 SGHRS and CDR2 YFSETQ. CDR3 length: 13 residues. CDR3 bases: TGCGCCAGCAGCTTGGTAGGCAGGAGCTCATCTATCTTC. Encoded protein: CASSLVGRSSSIF.

V usage is TRBV3-1 (or the pseudogene TRBV3-2) and J usage is TRBJ1-1, with 10 bases matching TRBD1. The V gene's germline CDR1 is LGHDT and CDR2 YNNKEL (reference sequence). The length of the CDR3 is 15 residues. Trimming cost V 4 bases and J 3 bases; bases outside gene matches: 5. The CDR3 reads CASSPRGQGDTEAFF. In DNA form, the CDR3 reads TGTGCCAGCAGCCCCCGTGGACAGGGGGACACTGAAGCTTTCTTT.